Listed below are T cell receptor beta chains from one sample, sequenced in a study of blood T cell repertoires in COVID-19. TCRdb's copy holds only in-frame clones and misses some; the assay was immunoSEQ multiplex PCR. In the table there are tens of thousands of clones, 65% to 90% of which are singletons. Input material: peripheral blood. These receptor sequences come from a man older than 75 with active COVID-19. Each CDR3 is given with its conserved first and last residue. Fields, in order: J gene, clone size, V gene, D gene, CDR3 protein, CDR3 DNA. D genes are given only for firm matches. Only some rows state a clone size, as once, few, many or a class for expanded clones.

>TRBJ1-3|-|TRBV18|-
CASSFSGVLSGNTIYF
TGTGCCAGCTCATTCTCAGGGGTCCTCTCTGGAAACACCATATATTTT
>TRBJ2-4|-|TRBV10-3|-
CAISDGRASIQYF
TGTGCCATCAGTGATGGCAGGGCAAGCATTCAGTACTTC
>TRBJ1-2|few|TRBV5-6|-
CASSLRQAQVGGYTF
TGTGCCAGCAGCTTGCGACAGGCCCAAGTCGGGGGCTACACCTTC
>TRBJ1-6|-|TRBV9|TRBD1
CASSAGQGVSPLHF
TGTGCCAGCAGCGCCGGACAGGGGGTTTCACCCCTCCACTTT
>TRBJ2-7|-|TRBV18|TRBD1
CASSRLKGRTGQAEQYF
TGTGCCAGCTCACGCCTTAAGGGAAGGACAGGGCAGGCCGAGCAGTACTTC
>TRBJ1-2|few|TRBV7-3|-
CASSHGGTEYGYTF
TGTGCCAGCAGTCACGGAGGGACGGAGTATGGCTACACCTTC
>TRBJ2-7|-|TRBV3-1/TRBV3-2|-
CASSLQGVSYEQYF
TGTGCCAGCAGCCTCCAGGGTGTATCATACGAGCAGTACTTC
>TRBJ2-5|-|TRBV13|-
CASSRWDFQETQYF
TGTGCCAGCAGCCGTTGGGACTTCCAAGAGACCCAGTACTTC
>TRBJ1-3|-|TRBV19|-
CASSMSPRSGNTIYF
TGTGCCAGTAGTATGTCTCCCCGCTCTGGAAACACCATATATTTT
>TRBJ1-1|-|TRBV30|TRBD1
CAWSALTGRNTEAFF
TGTGCCTGGAGTGCCCTGACAGGGAGAAACACTGAAGCTTTCTTT
>TRBJ2-4|-|TRBV6-5|TRBD1
CASSRDSRDLNIQYF
TGTGCCAGCAGTCGGGACAGCCGAGACCTAAACATTCAGTACTTC
>TRBJ1-4|-|TRBV7-9|-
CASSRGHSGEKLFF
TGTGCCAGCAGCCGGGGACACTCAGGTGAAAAACTGTTTTTT
>TRBJ1-2|-|TRBV6-2/TRBV6-3|-
CASSYSFRDGYTF
TGTGCCAGCAGTTACTCGTTCCGGGATGGCTACACCTTC
>TRBJ1-2|-|TRBV29-1|-
CSVETAGRGYGYTF
TGCAGCGTTGAAACGGCGGGGCGCGGCTATGGCTACACCTTC
>TRBJ2-1|-|TRBV7-2|-
CASGGSSYNEQFF
TGTGCCAGCGGCGGCAGTTCCTACAATGAGCAGTTCTTC
>TRBJ1-1|-|TRBV21-1|-
CASSKGPLGKKTGGPTSEAFF
TGTGCCAGCAGCAAAGGTCCCTTGGGGAAAAAGACAGGGGGGCCAACTTCTGAAGCTTTCTTT
>TRBJ2-7|-|TRBV7-3|TRBD1
CASSLPGQSYEQYF
TGTGCCAGCAGCCTACCGGGACAGTCCTACGAGCAGTACTTC
>TRBJ2-6|-|TRBV5-5|-
CASSLWALSSGANVLTF
TGTGCCAGCAGCTTGTGGGCCCTGAGCTCTGGGGCCAACGTCCTGACTTTC
>TRBJ1-5|-|TRBV5-1|-
CASSLGQVDQPQHF
TGCGCCAGCAGCTTGGGACAGGTTGATCAGCCCCAGCATTTT
>TRBJ1-1|-|TRBV29-1|-
CSVWRGGRTEAFF
TGCAGCGTCTGGAGGGGGGGGCGCACTGAAGCTTTCTTT
>TRBJ2-1|-|TRBV19|-
CASSIGRVNEQFF
TGTGCCAGTAGTATAGGCAGGGTCAATGAGCAGTTCTTC
>TRBJ2-3|-|TRBV9|-
CASSPERGTDTQYF
TGTGCCAGCAGCCCCGAGCGGGGCACAGATACGCAGTATTTT
>TRBJ2-5|-|TRBV5-4|TRBD1
CASSRDRDETQYF
TGTGCCAGCAGCCGGGACAGGGATGAGACCCAGTACTTC
>TRBJ1-1|once|TRBV5-1|TRBD1
CASSQGGNTEAFF
TGCGCCAGCAGCCAGGGGGGGAACACTGAAGCTTTCTTT
>TRBJ2-4|once|TRBV19|-
CASSPAGAKNIQYF
TGTGCCAGTAGTCCCGCAGGGGCCAAAAACATTCAGTACTTC
>TRBJ2-1|-|TRBV5-6|TRBD1
CASSPDRGEIYNEQFF
TGTGCCAGCAGCCCGGACAGGGGGGAAATTTACAATGAGCAGTTCTTC
>TRBJ1-5|-|TRBV5-5|TRBD1
CASSRSGTDSNQPQHF
TGTGCCAGCAGCAGATCCGGGACAGATAGCAATCAGCCCCAGCATTTT
>TRBJ1-4|-|TRBV10-1|-
CASSESPPGWSLEKLFF
TGCGCCAGCAGTGAATCACCACCAGGGTGGAGTTTAGAAAAACTGTTTTTT
>TRBJ2-6|-|TRBV7-2|-
CASSLLRSGANVLTF
TGTGCCAGCAGCTTACTGCGTTCTGGGGCCAACGTCCTGACTTTC
>TRBJ1-1|-|TRBV5-1|-
CASRNKLNTEAFF
TGCGCCAGCAGAAACAAATTGAACACTGAAGCTTTCTTT
>TRBJ2-7|once|TRBV11-2|TRBD1
CASSPADRAFSRRYF
TGTGCCAGCAGCCCAGCCGACAGGGCCTTTTCGAGAAGGTACTTC
>TRBJ2-7|-|TRBV9|TRBD2
CASSVGTSDYEQYF
TGTGCCAGCAGCGTGGGGACTAGCGACTACGAGCAGTACTTC
>TRBJ1-2|-|TRBV5-1|TRBD1
CASSLGDRDYGYTF
TGCGCCAGCAGCTTGGGGGACAGAGACTATGGCTACACCTTC
>TRBJ2-1|-|TRBV29-1|-
CSALGGSYNEQFF
TGCAGCGCACTCGGGGGTTCCTACAATGAGCAGTTCTTC
>TRBJ1-1|-|TRBV12-3/TRBV12-4|TRBD1
CASMDRVNTEAFF
TGTGCCAGCATGGACAGGGTAAACACTGAAGCTTTCTTT
>TRBJ2-2|-|TRBV7-9|-
CASSLVQGTGELFF
TGTGCCAGCAGCTTAGTCCAGGGCACCGGGGAGCTGTTTTTT
>TRBJ1-1|-|TRBV29-1|-
CSVGSRNTEAFF
TGCAGCGTTGGCTCGAGGAACACTGAAGCTTTCTTT
>TRBJ1-5|-|TRBV6-1|-
CASSEAHTAQPQHF
TGTGCCAGCAGTGAAGCACACACAGCTCAGCCCCAGCATTTT
>TRBJ1-2|-|TRBV6-2/TRBV6-3|TRBD1
CASSYWIGKGTAYGYTF
TGTGCCAGCAGTTACTGGATCGGTAAGGGGACAGCCTATGGCTACACCTTC
>TRBJ1-1|-|TRBV29-1|TRBD1
CSVEAGGQGTEAFF
TGCAGCGTTGAAGCTGGGGGACAGGGGACTGAAGCTTTCTTT
>TRBJ2-7|-|TRBV6-6|TRBD1
CASTLTGNTPEQYF
TGTGCCAGCACCTTGACAGGGAACACTCCCGAGCAGTACTTC
>TRBJ1-4|-|TRBV15|-
CATSREGRQANEKLFF
TGTGCCACCAGCAGAGAAGGGAGACAAGCTAATGAAAAACTGTTTTTT